Listed below are T cell receptor beta chains from one sample, sequenced in a study of shared clonotypes between healthy human individuals. Profiled with immunoSEQ multiplex PCR; TCRdb holds only in-frame clones, not every one. The repertoire includes fewer than 3 million clones, around 93% of them detected once, and 0.37% sits in the top ten. Sequenced sample: naive CD4+ T cells from PBMCs. These receptor sequences come from a man between 18 and 35 years old in good health. Some clones in this sample may be carry-over from other donors' samples. The CDR3 runs from the conserved cysteine through the conserved F or W. The order of the fields is D gene, J gene, V gene, clone size, CDR3 DNA, CDR3 protein. A D gene is named only where the DNA matches it firmly. Only part of the rows carry a size: once, few, many, or a class if the clone is expanded.

- | TRBJ1-3 | TRBV6-6 | - | TGTGCCAGCACCGACCCCGCCGCTGGAAACACCATATATTTT | CASTDPAAGNTIYF
TRBD1 | TRBJ1-4 | TRBV5-6 | - | TGTGCCAGCAGCTTTAAGACAGGGGGGCATCGTGAAAAACTGTTTTTT | CASSFKTGGHREKLFF
- | TRBJ1-2 | TRBV10-3 | - | TGTGCCATCAGTGAGAACAAGAACTATGGCTACACCTTC | CAISENKNYGYTF
TRBD2 | TRBJ2-1 | TRBV7-3 | once | TGTGCCAGCAGCCTTCTAGCGGGAACCTACAATGAGCAGTTCTTC | CASSLLAGTYNEQFF
- | TRBJ2-2 | TRBV15 | - | TGTGCCACCAGCAGGGACGTCTCCGGGGAGCTGTTTTTT | CATSRDVSGELFF
TRBD2 | TRBJ2-5 | TRBV28 | - | TGTGCCAGCAGCTTGATGCAGGGACTAGCGGAAGTCGGGACCCAGTACTTC | CASSLMQGLAEVGTQYF
- | TRBJ1-2 | TRBV29-1 | few | TGCAGCGTTGAAGAGACCGGCTACACCTTC | CSVEETGYTF
TRBD1 | TRBJ1-5 | TRBV19 | - | TGTGCCAGTAGCACTTTAGGGACAGGCGTTCAGCCCCAGCATTTT | CASSTLGTGVQPQHF
- | TRBJ1-1 | TRBV5-1 | - | TGCGCCAGCAGCGGAGGGGACGCGCTGAACACTGAAGCTTTCTTT | CASSGGDALNTEAFF
- | TRBJ1-5 | TRBV6-5 | - | TGTGCCAGCAGTGGGCAGGGGCGCAATCAGCCCCAGCATTTT | CASSGQGRNQPQHF
TRBD2 | TRBJ2-1 | TRBV5-4 | few | TGTGCCAGCAGCTCCCCGCAAGCGGGAGGGTTTTACAATGAGCAGTTCTTC | CASSSPQAGGFYNEQFF
- | TRBJ2-1 | TRBV5-1 | - | TGCGCCAGCACCCTGGGTACCGAGCCCTACAATGAGCAGTTCTTC | CASTLGTEPYNEQFF
- | TRBJ1-1 | TRBV28 | - | TGTGCCAGCAGTCAGGGGCTTCCTAGGGGCACTGAAGCTTTCTTT | CASSQGLPRGTEAFF